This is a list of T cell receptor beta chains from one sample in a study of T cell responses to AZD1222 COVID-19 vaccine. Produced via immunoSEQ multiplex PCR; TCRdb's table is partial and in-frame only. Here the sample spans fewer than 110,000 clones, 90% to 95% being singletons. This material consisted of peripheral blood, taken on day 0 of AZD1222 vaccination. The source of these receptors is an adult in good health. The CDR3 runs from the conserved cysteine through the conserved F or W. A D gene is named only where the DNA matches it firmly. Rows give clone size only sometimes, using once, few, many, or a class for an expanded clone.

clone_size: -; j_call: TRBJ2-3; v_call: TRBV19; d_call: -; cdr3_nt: TGTGCCAGTAGTAGAAAGATGGGGGGCACAGATACGCAGTATTTT; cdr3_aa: CASSRKMGGTDTQYF
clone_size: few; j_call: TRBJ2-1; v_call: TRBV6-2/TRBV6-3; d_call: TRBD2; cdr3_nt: TGTGCCAGCAGTTCCACCCCGCTAGCGGGAGTGAATGAGCAGTTCTTC; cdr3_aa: CASSSTPLAGVNEQFF
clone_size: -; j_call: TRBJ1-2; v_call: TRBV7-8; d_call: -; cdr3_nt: TGTGCCAGCAGCTTTTCTGACGTGGGGGGCGGTGGCTACACCTTC; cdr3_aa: CASSFSDVGGGGYTF
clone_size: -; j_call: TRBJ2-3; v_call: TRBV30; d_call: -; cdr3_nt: TGTGCCTGGAGTGGGGACCCGGGGGCCACAGATACGCAGTATTTT; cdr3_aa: CAWSGDPGATDTQYF
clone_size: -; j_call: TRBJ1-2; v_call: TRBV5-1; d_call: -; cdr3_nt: TGCGCCAGCAGCGGGACAACCTATGGCTACACCTTC; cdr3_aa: CASSGTTYGYTF
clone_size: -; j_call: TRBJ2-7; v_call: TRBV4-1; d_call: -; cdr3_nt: TGCGCCAGCAGCCAAGGGTCGCTTTGGTCCTACGAGCAGTACTTC; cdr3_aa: CASSQGSLWSYEQYF
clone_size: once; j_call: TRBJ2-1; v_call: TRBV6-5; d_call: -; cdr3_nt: TGTGCCAGCAGTTACAGCGACAAATCAGTCAATGAGCAGTTCTTC; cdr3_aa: CASSYSDKSVNEQFF
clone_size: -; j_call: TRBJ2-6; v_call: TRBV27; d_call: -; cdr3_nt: TGTGCCAGCAGTACTCGACTGTCTGCGGCCAACGTCCTGACTTTC; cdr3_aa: CASSTRLSAANVLTF
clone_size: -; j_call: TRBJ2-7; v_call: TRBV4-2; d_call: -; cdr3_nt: TGTGCCAGCAGCCAAGACAGGAATCCAAACTACGAGCAGTACTTC; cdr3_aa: CASSQDRNPNYEQYF
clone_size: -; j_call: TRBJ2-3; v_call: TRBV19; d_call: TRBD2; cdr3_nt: TGTGCCAGTAGTATGTCTAGCGGGAGTATGGATACGCAGTATTTT; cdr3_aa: CASSMSSGSMDTQYF
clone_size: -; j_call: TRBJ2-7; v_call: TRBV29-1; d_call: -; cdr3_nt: TGCAGCGTTAAGACAGTTCGCCTATCCTACGAGCAGTACTTC; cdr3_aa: CSVKTVRLSYEQYF
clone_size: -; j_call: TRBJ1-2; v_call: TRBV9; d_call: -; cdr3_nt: TGTGCCAGCAGCGCGTCGGACAGAAACGGCTACACCTTC; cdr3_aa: CASSASDRNGYTF
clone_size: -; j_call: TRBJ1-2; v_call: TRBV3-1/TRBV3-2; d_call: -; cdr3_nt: TGTGCCAGCAGCCTACTCGGCGGGACGCCCAACTATGGCTACACCTTC; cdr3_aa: CASSLLGGTPNYGYTF
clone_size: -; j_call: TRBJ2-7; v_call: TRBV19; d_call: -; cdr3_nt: TGTGCCAGTAGTATAGGGCAGGGGACCGCCTACGAGCAGTACTTC; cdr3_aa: CASSIGQGTAYEQYF
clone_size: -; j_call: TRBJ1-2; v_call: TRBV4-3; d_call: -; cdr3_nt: TGCGCCAGCAGCCAAGAATTGGGCAGCCCAGGGGGCTACACCTTC; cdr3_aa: CASSQELGSPGGYTF
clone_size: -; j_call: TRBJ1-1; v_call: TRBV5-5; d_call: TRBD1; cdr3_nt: TGTGCCAGCAGCCCGTTACAGGGGACGAACACTGAAGCTTTCTTT; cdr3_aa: CASSPLQGTNTEAFF
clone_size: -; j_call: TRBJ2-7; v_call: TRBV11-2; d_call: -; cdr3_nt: TGTGCCAGCAGCTTAGCACAGGGTTACGAGCAGTACTTC; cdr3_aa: CASSLAQGYEQYF
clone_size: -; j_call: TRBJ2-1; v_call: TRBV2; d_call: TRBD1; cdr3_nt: TGTGCCAACCTCCAGGGGGCCTCCTACAATGAGCAGTTCTTC; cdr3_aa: CANLQGASYNEQFF
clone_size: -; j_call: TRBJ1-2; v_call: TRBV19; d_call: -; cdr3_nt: TGTGCCAGTAGTATGATAGCTAACTATGGCTACACCTTC; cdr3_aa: CASSMIANYGYTF
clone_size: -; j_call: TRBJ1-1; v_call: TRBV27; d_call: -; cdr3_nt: TGTGCCAGCAGGTTAGGCGTGGGCACTGAAGCTTTCTTT; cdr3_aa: CASRLGVGTEAFF
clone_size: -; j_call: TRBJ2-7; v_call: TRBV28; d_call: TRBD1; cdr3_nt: TGTGCCAGCAGACACGGGACAGGCGGTTTCGAGCAGTACTTC; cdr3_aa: CASRHGTGGFEQYF
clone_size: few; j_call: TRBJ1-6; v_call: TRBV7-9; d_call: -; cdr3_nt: TGTGCCAGCAGCCTCTCTTTCGGTTCACCCCTCCACTTT; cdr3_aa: CASSLSFGSPLHF
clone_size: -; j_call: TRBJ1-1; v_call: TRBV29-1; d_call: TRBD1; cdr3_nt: TGCAGCACCGGACAGGGGGCGAACACTGAAGCTTTCTTT; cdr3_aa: CSTGQGANTEAFF
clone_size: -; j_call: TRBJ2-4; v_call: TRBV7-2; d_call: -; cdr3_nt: TGTGCCAGCAGCTTAGGGGGTGCCAAAAACATTCAGTACTTC; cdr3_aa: CASSLGGAKNIQYF
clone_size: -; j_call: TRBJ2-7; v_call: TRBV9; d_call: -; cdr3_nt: TGTGCCAGCAGCGTAGGGGTCGAGTGGGGAACCTACGAGCAGTACTTC; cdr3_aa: CASSVGVEWGTYEQYF
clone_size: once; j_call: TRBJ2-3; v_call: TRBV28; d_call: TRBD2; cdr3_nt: TGTGCCAGCACGGGACTAGCCTCGGCAGATACGCAGTATTTT; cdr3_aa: CASTGLASADTQYF
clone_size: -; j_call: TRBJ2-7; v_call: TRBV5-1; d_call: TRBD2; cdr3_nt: TGCGCCAGCAGCCTGGGTGGTCCGGGACTAGCGGATAGCTACGAGCAGTACTTC; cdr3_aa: CASSLGGPGLADSYEQYF
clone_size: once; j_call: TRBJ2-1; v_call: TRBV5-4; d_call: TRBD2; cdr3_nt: TGTGCCAGCAGCTCCGGGACTAGCGGGAATAATGAGCAGTTCTTC; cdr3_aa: CASSSGTSGNNEQFF
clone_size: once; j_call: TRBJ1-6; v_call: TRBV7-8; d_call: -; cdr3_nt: TGTGCCAGCAGTCCTGGGGTAAACTTCAATTCACCCCTCCACTTT; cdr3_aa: CASSPGVNFNSPLHF